This TCR beta chain was identified during a study of CD8 T cells in Susac syndrome. In the study overall: When blood was drawn, the patients with Susac syndrome were therapy-naive, on corticosteroids, or on intravenous immunoglobulin alone. Study-wide results and caveats: None of the CD4+ T cell repertoires in Susac syndrome showed clonal expansion.

Random hexamers were used to reverse transcribe about 0.45 to 1 ug of RNA. An immunoSEQ multiplex PCR amplified TCR beta CDR3 over 54 Vbeta and 13 Jbeta. TCRdb itself ran the immunoSEQ multiplex PCR reads through MiXCR, one entry per CDR3 protein. Seen here are about 140,000 distinct CDR3 sequences, around 93% observed once, and the top ten hold about 0.15%. Of note for this clonotype: Its antigen is unknown.

Negative isolation was used for CD8+ and CD4+ T cells, and FACS enrichment was applied to TEMRA cells. Per the germline V gene, CDR1 is GTSNPN and CDR2 is SVGIG (reference sequence). The CDR3 runs 14 residues. Trimming pared 0 bases from V and 11 bases from J, leaving 19 bases between. Sequencing was carried out using CD4+ T cells from PBMCs. The receptor was isolated from a human donor with Susac syndrome. V is TRBV30 and J is TRBJ1-1; D is unresolved. The DNA of the CDR3 is TGTGCCTGGAGTGTACAAAGGCGGTTCGCCCTGGCTTTCTTT. Translating it yields CAWSVQRRFALAFF.